The clone carrying this T cell receptor beta chain has just a few counts. What it binds is not known. In TCRdb, the reads were re-called with MiXCR into one record per CDR3 protein. This table has about 470,000 distinct CDR3 sequences, approximately 40% appearing once. The data derive from a study of T cell repertoires in cytomegalovirus infection. Study overall: CMV epitopes, recently identified HLA-C-restricted and well-studied HLA-B-restricted, were used. Carrying CMV and the relevant HLA type showed in public TCR beta signatures. The study's findings and limits: What dominated the ex vivo response were HLA-C-restricted CMV-specific TCR beta clonotypes. Summed frequency of shared TCR beta families picked out CMV carriers who also had the relevant HLA.

This clonotype originated in a human donor in good health (CMV status not recorded). Some clones in this sample may be carry-over from other donors' samples. The material sequenced was cultured PBMCs, taken from culture after CMV antigen stimulation.

CDR3 nucleotide sequence: TGTGCCAGCAGTCAATGGGACACCGGTGGGGAGCAGTACTTC. Its translation is CASSQWDTGGEQYF. V is TRBV12-3 or TRBV12-4 and J is TRBJ2-7; the D gene is possibly TRBD1 (6 bases). V was pared by 5 bases and J by 7 bases, with 18 bases between. This CDR3 has 14 residues.